The 29 T cell receptor beta chains reported below all come from one sample, sequenced in a study of CD8 T cells in Susac syndrome. The RNA input was roughly 0.45 to 1 ug, and it was reverse transcribed with random hexamers. TCRdb redid the calling of the immunoSEQ multiplex PCR reads with MiXCR, one entry per CDR3 protein. The table lists 75,000 to 95,000 distinct CDR3 sequences, 95% of them singletons. Sequenced material: CD8+ T cells from PBMCs. The receptor source for this set is a human donor with Susac syndrome.

This rearrangement joins TRBV29-1 to TRBJ1-1; D might be TRBD1 (5 bases). Trimming removed 3 bases at V and 5 bases at J, with 16 bases between. The germline CDR1 and CDR2 sequences are SQVTM and ANQGSEA. This CDR3 spans 14 amino acids. DNA of the CDR3: TGCAGCGTTGACGGGGGTAGGGGTGGTACTGAAGCTTTCTTT. Its protein product is CSVDGGRGGTEAFF.

The chain uses TRBV20-1 and TRBJ2-5; TRBD2 might be the D (5 bases). V dropped 3 bases and J dropped 8 bases, with 22 bases sitting between them. The germline gives CDR1 DFQATT, CDR2 SNEGSKA (reference sequence). The CDR3 runs 15 residues. CDR3: CSASESFGIKRTQYF. DNA of the CDR3: TGCAGTGCTAGCGAGTCCTTCGGGATCAAGAGAACCCAGTACTTC.

V gene TRBV6-5 combines with J gene TRBJ2-7; 10 bases are shared with TRBD2. The CDR3 loop spans 15 amino acids. Trimming took 5 bases from V and 1 from J; bases not matched to a gene: 5. Germline CDR1 is MNHEY and CDR2 is SVGAGI. The DNA for the CDR3 is TGTGCCAGCAGTAAGGGACTAGCGTTATCCTACGAGCAGTACTTC. Its translation is CASSKGLALSYEQYF.

The chain combines TRBV6-4 with TRBJ2-1; D remains unclear. Trimming removed 2 bases from V and 8 bases from J, with 16 bases in between. The CDR3 is 15 amino acids. Germline V lookup: CDR1 MRHNA, CDR2 SNTAGT. CDR3 region: CASSDRAAAADEQFF. DNA for the CDR3: TGTGCCAGCAGTGACAGGGCGGCTGCGGCGGATGAGCAGTTCTTC.

The V call is TRBV20-1, the J call TRBJ1-2, with a possible D match to TRBD1 (6 bases). Deletions cut 3 bases from V and 4 bases from J, with 12 bases between. In germline, CDR1 is DFQATT, CDR2 SNEGSKA (reference sequence). The CDR3 covers 13 residues. CDR3 sequence reads: CSASIGGAYGYTF. The CDR3 DNA follows: TGCAGTGCTAGTATAGGGGGGGCCTATGGCTACACCTTC.

The gene calls are TRBV28 and TRBJ1-2; D is perhaps TRBD1 (5 bases). The germline CDR1 and CDR2 sequences are MDHEN and SYDVKM. The ends were cut back, 3 bases at V and 4 bases at J, with 12 bases in the middle. The CDR3 runs 14 residues. The DNA for the CDR3 is TGTGCCAGCAGTTTGGTGAGGGACTCCTATGGCTACACCTTC. Translated: CASSLVRDSYGYTF.

This clonotype came up once. This chain joins TRBV30 and TRBJ1-5; TRBD1 is a possible D gene (5 bases). There are 14 residues in the CDR3. The V end was cut by 2 bases, the J end by 5 bases, with 13 bases between. The V gene's germline CDR1 is GTSNPN and CDR2 SVGIG (reference sequence). This chain's CDR3 is CAWSLTDAHQPQHF. The CDR3 bases are TGTGCCTGGAGTCTGACAGACGCCCATCAGCCCCAGCATTTT. Supplemented by reference TRBV30 and TRBJ1-5, the full variable domain reads SQTIHQWPATLVQPVGSPLSLECTVEGTSNPNLYWYRQAAGRGLQLLFYSVGIGQISSEVPQNLSASRPQDRQFILSSKKLLLSDSGFYLCAWSLTDAHQPQHFGDGTRLSIL.

V is TRBV20-1 and J is TRBJ1-4, with a possible D match to TRBD1 (5 bases). Trimming shortened V by 3 bases and J by 7 bases, and 27 bases separated the two germline ends. CDR1 is DFQATT, CDR2 SNEGSKA, per germline (reference sequence). The CDR3 contains 18 residues. Here the CDR3 reads CSARDLEDPGLWREKLFF. The CDR3 coding sequence is TGCAGTGCTAGGGACCTGGAGGACCCGGGGCTGTGGCGTGAAAAACTGTTTTTT.

V usage is TRBV20-1 and J usage is TRBJ2-1; D is undetermined. The V gene's germline CDR1 is DFQATT and CDR2 SNEGSKA (reference sequence). The CDR3 loop spans 11 amino acids. Trimming shortened V by 6 bases and J by 7 bases, and 10 bases separated the two germline ends. Here the CDR3 reads CSATYQNEQFF. CDR3 bases: TGCAGTGCCACCTACCAGAATGAGCAGTTCTTC.

V gene TRBV20-1 combines with J gene TRBJ1-5; perhaps TRBD1 as D (5 bases). Germline V gene data show CDR1 as DFQATT and CDR2 as SNEGSKA (reference sequence). Trimming removed 3 bases at V and 0 bases at J, with 9 bases between. This CDR3 has 14 amino acids. This chain's CDR3 is CSARGTDSNQPQHF. The CDR3 DNA follows: TGCAGTGCTAGGGGGACGGATAGCAATCAGCCCCAGCATTTT.

The gene calls are TRBV14 and TRBJ2-7, with D possibly being TRBD2 (5 bases). CDR1 is SGHDN, CDR2 FVKESK, per germline. The CDR3 is 13 residues long. Deletions cut 3 bases from V and 6 bases from J, with 12 bases between. For the CDR3, the DNA is TGTGCCAGCAGCCAGTCTTTCGGGGTCGAGCAGTACTTC. Its translation: CASSQSFGVEQYF.

The rearrangement joins TRBV29-1 to TRBJ2-7, with D possibly TRBD1 on 5 matching bases. The V end was cut by 7 bases, the J end by 1 base, with 11 bases between. In germline, CDR1 is SQVTM, CDR2 ANQGSEA. The CDR3 is made up of 12 amino acids. The CDR3 sequence is CSGRDSSYEQYF. For the CDR3, the DNA is TGCAGCGGGAGAGACAGTTCCTACGAGCAGTACTTC.

This sequence joins TRBV19 and TRBJ1-4; a weak D match, TRBD1 (5 bases). V was clipped by 3 bases and J by 5 bases, with 13 bases between them. From germline, CDR1 is LNHDA and CDR2 SQIVND (reference sequence). CDR3 length: 15 residues. In nucleotides, the CDR3 is TGTGCCAGTAGTATCAGCCAGGGAGGAAATGAAAAACTGTTTTTT. Its protein is CASSISQGGNEKLFF.

The CDR3 sequence: CATLGLGGYEQYF. In DNA form, the CDR3 reads TGTGCCACACTGGGACTAGGGGGCTACGAGCAGTACTTC. The chain joins TRBV6-5 to TRBJ2-7; 8 bases are shared with TRBD2. CDR3 length: 13 amino acids. The V gene end was trimmed by 10 bases and the J gene end by 3 bases; junction bases not matched to a gene: 8. The germline V gene encodes CDR1 MNHEY and CDR2 SVGAGI.

The chain recombines TRBV28 with TRBJ2-7; 10 bases fit TRBD2. Germline CDR1 and CDR2: MDHEN and SYDVKM. The length of the CDR3 is 17 residues. The V and J ends lost 2 bases and 0 bases, in that order; junction bases with no gene match: 7. The CDR3 DNA is TGTGCCAGCAGTTTAGCCCTAGCGGGAGTAACCTCCTACGAGCAGTACTTC. It codes for CASSLALAGVTSYEQYF. Variable domain in full (rest from reference TRBV28 and TRBJ2-7): DVKVTQSSRYLVKRTGEKVFLECVQDMDHENMFWYRQDPGLGLRLIYFSYDVKMKEKGDIPEGYSVSREKKERFSLILESASTNQTSMYLCASSLALAGVTSYEQYFGPGTRLTVT.

V gene TRBV7-8 combines with J gene TRBJ2-7; weak D call: TRBD2 (6 bases). V was cut by 3 bases and J by 6 bases, with 12 bases left in between. This CDR3 is built from 13 residues. Germline V CDR1 and CDR2: SGHVS, FQNEAQ. This chain's CDR3 is CASSLGGVSEQYF. The DNA of the CDR3 is TGTGCCAGCAGCTTGGGGGGAGTTAGCGAGCAGTACTTC.

This chain links TRBV20-1 with TRBJ2-7; D unclear. Germline assignment: CDR1 DFQATT and CDR2 SNEGSKA (reference sequence). The CDR3 extends over 14 amino acids. The germline V and J ends were trimmed by 4 bases and 0 bases, with 13 bases remaining between them. The CDR3 loop is CSAKDTAGSYEQYF. For the CDR3, the DNA is TGCAGTGCTAAAGACACTGCCGGCTCCTACGAGCAGTACTTC.

This sequence joins TRBV12-3 or TRBV12-4 and TRBJ2-3; no clear D gene. The CDR3 extends over 11 amino acids. V lost 6 bases and J 5 bases, leaving 6 bases between the germline ends. Here the CDR3 DNA reads TGTGCCAGCAGCACACTAGATACGCAGTATTTT. Translating gives CASSTLDTQYF.

The chain has TRBV5-1 and TRBJ2-7; D gene unclear. V dropped 5 bases and J dropped 2 bases, with 5 bases sitting between them. The CDR3 length is 11 residues. CDR1 and CDR2 (germline): SGHRS, YFSETQ. For the CDR3, the DNA is TGCGCCAGCAGTGACACCTACGAGCAGTACTTC. Translated: CASSDTYEQYF.

J is TRBJ1-3 and V is TRBV29-1; maybe TRBD1 (5 bases). The germline gives CDR1 SQVTM, CDR2 ANQGSEA. V shed 7 bases and J shed 0 bases, with 10 bases lying between them. This CDR3 has 13 residues. The CDR3, as DNA: TGCAGCGCCGGGGGGATCTCTGGAAACACCATATATTTT. Residues: CSAGGISGNTIYF.

This clonotype was seen only once. The V and J genes are TRBV9 and TRBJ2-1; no clear D gene. The CDR3 consists of 14 residues. Germline V lookup: CDR1 SGDLS, CDR2 YYNGEE. Trimming cost V 3 bases and J 8 bases, with 15 bases left between them. The CDR3 protein is CASSESGSQDEQFF. The CDR3 nucleotides are TGTGCCAGCAGCGAATCGGGTTCCCAGGATGAGCAGTTCTTC.

Worth noting for this clonotype: At one of its ends the junction is not consistent with the germline gene, which may arise from a read error. The chain is built from TRBV6-1 and TRBJ2-1; 7 positions match TRBD2. The V gene's germline CDR1 is MNHNS and CDR2 SASEGT. The CDR3 has 13 amino acids. The CDR3 loop is CASSEAGGWIVAF. CDR3 nucleotide sequence: TGTGCCAGCAGTGAAGCGGGAGGGTGGATTGTTGCCTTC.

The gene calls are TRBV5-4 and TRBJ2-5; TRBD2 matches at 14 bases. The V gene's germline CDR1 is SGHNT and CDR2 YYREEE (reference sequence). The CDR3 is 16 amino acids. Trimming removed 4 bases from V and 4 bases from J; junction bases left unmatched: 6. CDR3 DNA sequence: TGTGCCAGCAGCGACGGGACTAGCGGGAGCGGAGAGACCCAGTACTTC. Its translation is CASSDGTSGSGETQYF.

This chain uses TRBV5-6 with TRBJ2-7; tentative D call: TRBD1 (6 bases). CDR3 size: 16 residues. The germline V gene encodes CDR1 SGHDT and CDR2 YYEEEE. V dropped 4 bases and J dropped 3 bases, with 20 bases sitting between them. The CDR3 is CASSATAGTQVYEQYF. The DNA for the CDR3 is TGTGCCAGCAGCGCTACTGCCGGGACACAAGTCTACGAGCAGTACTTC.

This clonotype appeared once. The J gene is TRBJ2-1, the V gene TRBV20-1; 9 nucleotides align to TRBD2. There are 15 residues in the CDR3. The germline V gene encodes CDR1 DFQATT and CDR2 SNEGSKA (reference sequence). Trimming removed 0 bases from V and 7 bases from J; junction bases left unmatched: 7. CDR3 sequence reads: CSARDIAGVLNEQFF. CDR3 coding DNA: TGCAGTGCTAGAGATATAGCGGGAGTATTGAATGAGCAGTTCTTC.

This clonotype was picked up one time. This chain connects TRBV29-1 to TRBJ1-2, with 8 bases fitting TRBD1. This CDR3 has 13 residues. Germline CDR1 is SQVTM and CDR2 is ANQGSEA. J was trimmed by 7 bases and V by 5 bases; bases with no gene match: 9. The DNA of the CDR3 is TGCAGCGTTCCGGGACAGGTGGTCGGTGGCTACACCTTC. Translated, it gives CSVPGQVVGGYTF.

This clonotype was observed once. The V gene is TRBV12-3 or TRBV12-4, the J gene TRBJ2-1; the match to TRBD2 covers 7 bases. Trimming removed 8 bases from V and 11 bases from J; junction bases left unmatched: 12. There are 13 residues in the CDR3. CDR3 bases: TGTGCCAGCGATCAGCCTAGCGGCCCACAGCAGTTCTTC. Translated: CASDQPSGPQQFF.

The sample holds one count of this clonotype. The V call is TRBV20-1, the J call TRBJ2-1, with D hard to call. Germline V gives CDR1 DFQATT, CDR2 SNEGSKA (reference sequence). The CDR3 runs 13 residues. The V gene lost 0 bases and the J gene lost 7 bases, with 10 bases spanning the gap. Here the CDR3 reads CSARDLMSNEQFF. In DNA form, the CDR3 reads TGCAGTGCTAGAGATCTTATGAGTAATGAGCAGTTCTTC.

This clonotype was seen only a few times. This rearrangement joins TRBV29-1 to TRBJ2-7, with TRBD1 as a possible D gene (6 bases). Germline V gene data show CDR1 as SQVTM and CDR2 as ANQGSEA. With 7 bases removed from V and 2 bases from J, the gap between germline ends came to 15 bases. The CDR3 extends over 13 amino acids. The CDR3 is CSAMDSAAYEQYF. CDR3 nucleotide sequence: TGCAGCGCCATGGACAGTGCCGCCTACGAGCAGTACTTC.